One sample yielded the 2 T cell receptor beta chains listed below, sequenced in a study of control samples from healthy donors and cancer patients. The data were produced by immunoSEQ multiplex PCR, yet TCRdb's version contains in-frame clones alone and is incomplete. This table has around 85,000 clones, roughly nine tenths appearing once. Sequenced sample: blood. The receptors derive from a woman between 55 and 75 years old in good health.

The rearrangement joins TRBV21-1 to TRBJ1-1; the table's D call TRBD1 went unverified against the DNA. TRBV21-1 is a pseudogene segment. CDR3 size: 20 residues. The CDR3 DNA follows: TGTGCCGGGGAGGGCGGGACAGGGGGCGGGAAACACCTATTGGACACTGAAGCTTTCTTT. Translated: CAGEGGTGGGKHLLDTEAFF.

The chain combines TRBV10-3 with TRBJ1-1, with TRBD1 matching over 8 bases. Germline CDR1 is ENHRY and CDR2 is SYGVKD. With V trimmed by 6 bases and J by 2 bases, 5 bases remained unmatched. The CDR3 runs 14 residues. CDR3 nucleotides: TGTGCCATCAGGACACAGGGGGAAAACACTGAAGCTTTCTTT. This codes for CAIRTQGENTEAFF.